This T cell receptor (beta chain) was retrieved from a study of blood T cell repertoires in COVID-19. J gave up 0 bases and V 4 bases, and 6 bases lay outside the gene matches. Germline CDR1 and CDR2: SGHDT and YYEEEE. The CDR3 consists of 15 residues. TCRdb keeps only in-frame clones here, not all; method: immunoSEQ multiplex PCR. Of around 150,000 clones listed, approximately 80% were seen once; the top ten hold approximately 6%. The gene calls are TRBV5-6 and TRBJ2-7, with 8 bases identical to TRBD2. The TCR was taken from a middle-aged man who had recovered from COVID-19. Source material: PBMCs or T cells enriched from blood (not recorded which). The CDR3 sequence: CASSLSGVVSYEQYV. CDR3 nucleotide sequence: TGTGCCAGCAGCCTTAGCGGGGTAGTCTCCTACGAGCAGTACGTC.